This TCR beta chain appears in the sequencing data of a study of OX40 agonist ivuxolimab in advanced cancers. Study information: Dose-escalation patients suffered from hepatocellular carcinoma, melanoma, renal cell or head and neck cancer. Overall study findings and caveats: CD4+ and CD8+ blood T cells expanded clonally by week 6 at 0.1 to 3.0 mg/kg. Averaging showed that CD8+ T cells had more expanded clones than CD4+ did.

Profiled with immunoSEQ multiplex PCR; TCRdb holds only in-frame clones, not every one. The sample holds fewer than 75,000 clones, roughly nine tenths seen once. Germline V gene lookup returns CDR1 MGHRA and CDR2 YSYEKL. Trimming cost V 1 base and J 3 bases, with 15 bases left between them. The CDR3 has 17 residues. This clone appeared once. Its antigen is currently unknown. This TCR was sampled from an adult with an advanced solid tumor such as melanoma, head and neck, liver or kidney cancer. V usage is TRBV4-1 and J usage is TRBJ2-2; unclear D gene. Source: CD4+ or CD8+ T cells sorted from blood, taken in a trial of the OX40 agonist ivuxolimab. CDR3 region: CASSQGQIIGYTGELFF. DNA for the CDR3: TGCGCCAGCAGCCAAGGGCAAATCATAGGGTACACCGGGGAGCTGTTTTTT.